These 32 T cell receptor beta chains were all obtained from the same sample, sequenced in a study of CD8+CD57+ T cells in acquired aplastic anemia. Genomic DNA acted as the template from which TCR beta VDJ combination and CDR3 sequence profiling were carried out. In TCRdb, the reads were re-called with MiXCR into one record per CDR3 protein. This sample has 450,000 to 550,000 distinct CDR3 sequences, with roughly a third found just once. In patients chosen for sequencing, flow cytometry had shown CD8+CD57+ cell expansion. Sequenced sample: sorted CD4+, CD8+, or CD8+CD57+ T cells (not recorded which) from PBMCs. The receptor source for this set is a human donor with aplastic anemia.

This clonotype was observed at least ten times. CDR3: CASSIEQGRLTDTQYF. CDR3 bases: TGTGCCAGTAGTATCGAGCAGGGGCGCCTCACAGATACGCAGTATTTT. The genes are TRBV19 and TRBJ2-3; the D gene is possibly TRBD1 (6 bases). Germline V gene lookup returns CDR1 LNHDA and CDR2 SQIVND (reference sequence). The CDR3 is 16 amino acids. V was clipped by 3 bases and J by 2 bases, with 15 bases between them.

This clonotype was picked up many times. The CDR3 protein is CASSPDVGTQYF. In DNA, the CDR3 is TGTGCCAGCAGCCCGGACGTAGGTACGCAGTATTTT. The chain uses TRBV7-3 and TRBJ2-3; D uncertain. V was clipped by 5 bases and J by 8 bases, with 11 bases between them. CDR1 is SGHTA, CDR2 FQGTGA, per germline. The CDR3 loop spans 12 amino acids.

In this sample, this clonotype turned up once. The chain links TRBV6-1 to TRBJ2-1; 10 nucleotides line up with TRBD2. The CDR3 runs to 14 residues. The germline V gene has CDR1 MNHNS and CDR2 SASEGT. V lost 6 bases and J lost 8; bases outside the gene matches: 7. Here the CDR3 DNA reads TGTGCCAGCAGCAAGCTAGCGGGAGTAGATGAGCAGTTCTTC. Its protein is CASSKLAGVDEQFF.

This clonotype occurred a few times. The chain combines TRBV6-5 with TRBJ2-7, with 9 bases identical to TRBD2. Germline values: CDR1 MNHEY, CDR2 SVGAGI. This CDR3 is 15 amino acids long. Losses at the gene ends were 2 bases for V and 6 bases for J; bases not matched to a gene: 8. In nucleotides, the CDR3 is TGTGCCAGCAGTTACAGGGTAGCGGGGGCCCTCGAGCAGTACTTC. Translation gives CASSYRVAGALEQYF.

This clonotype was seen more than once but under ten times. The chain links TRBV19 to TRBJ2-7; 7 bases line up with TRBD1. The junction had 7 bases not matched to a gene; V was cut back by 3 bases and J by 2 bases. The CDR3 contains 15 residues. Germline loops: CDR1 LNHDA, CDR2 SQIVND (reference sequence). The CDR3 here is CASSITGQIAYEQYF. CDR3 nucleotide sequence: TGTGCCAGTAGTATTACGGGACAGATTGCCTACGAGCAGTACTTC.

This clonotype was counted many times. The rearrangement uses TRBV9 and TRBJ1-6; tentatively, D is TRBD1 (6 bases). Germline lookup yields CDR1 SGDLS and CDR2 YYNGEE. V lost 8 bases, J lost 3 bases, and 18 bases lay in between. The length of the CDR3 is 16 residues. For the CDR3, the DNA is TGTGCCAGTGGAGGTAGGGGGGGAGGCTATAATTCACCCCTCCACTTT. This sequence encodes CASGGRGGGYNSPLHF.

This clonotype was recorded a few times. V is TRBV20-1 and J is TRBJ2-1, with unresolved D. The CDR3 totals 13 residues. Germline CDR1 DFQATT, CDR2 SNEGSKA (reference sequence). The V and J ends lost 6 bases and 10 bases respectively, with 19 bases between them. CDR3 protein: CSATEAAGREQFF. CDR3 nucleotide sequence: TGCAGTGCGACTGAGGCGGCAGGCCGGGAGCAGTTCTTC.

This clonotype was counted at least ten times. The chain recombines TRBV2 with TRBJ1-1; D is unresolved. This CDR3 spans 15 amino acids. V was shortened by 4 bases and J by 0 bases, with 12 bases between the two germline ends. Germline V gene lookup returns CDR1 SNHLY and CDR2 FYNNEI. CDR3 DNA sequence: TGTGCCAGCAGTGGAGCAGCTCTCTTGAACACTGAAGCTTTCTTT. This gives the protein CASSGAALLNTEAFF.

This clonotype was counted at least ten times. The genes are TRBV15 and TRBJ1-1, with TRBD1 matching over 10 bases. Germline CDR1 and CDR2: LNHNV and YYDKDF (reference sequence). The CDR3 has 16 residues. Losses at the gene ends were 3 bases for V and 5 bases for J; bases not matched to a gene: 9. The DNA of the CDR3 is TGTGCCACCAGCAGTTACGGACAGGGGGTAAGAACTGAAGCTTTCTTT. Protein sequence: CATSSYGQGVRTEAFF.

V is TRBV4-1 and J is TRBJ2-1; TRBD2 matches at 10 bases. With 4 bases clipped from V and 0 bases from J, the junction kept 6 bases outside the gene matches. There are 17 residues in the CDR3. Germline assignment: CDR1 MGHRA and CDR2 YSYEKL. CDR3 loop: CASSRDSGGSSYNEQFF. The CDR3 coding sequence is TGCGCCAGCAGCCGGGATAGCGGGGGGAGCTCCTACAATGAGCAGTTCTTC.

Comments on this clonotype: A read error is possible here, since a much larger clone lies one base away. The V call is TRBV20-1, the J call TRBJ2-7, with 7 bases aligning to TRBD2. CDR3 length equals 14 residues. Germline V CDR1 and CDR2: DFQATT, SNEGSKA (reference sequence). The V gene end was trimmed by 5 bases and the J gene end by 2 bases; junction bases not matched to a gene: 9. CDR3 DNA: TGCAGTGCTGACTCGATCGCGGGAGCCTACGAGCAGTACTTC. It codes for CSADSIAGAYEQYF.

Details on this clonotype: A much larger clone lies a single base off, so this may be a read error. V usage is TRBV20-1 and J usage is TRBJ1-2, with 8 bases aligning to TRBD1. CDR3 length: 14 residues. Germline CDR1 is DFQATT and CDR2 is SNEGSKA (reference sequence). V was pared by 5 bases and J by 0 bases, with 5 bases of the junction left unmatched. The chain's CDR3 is CSAGRTGTNYGYTF. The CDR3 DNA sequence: TGCAGTGCTGGGCGGACAGGGACTAACTATGGCTACACCTTC.

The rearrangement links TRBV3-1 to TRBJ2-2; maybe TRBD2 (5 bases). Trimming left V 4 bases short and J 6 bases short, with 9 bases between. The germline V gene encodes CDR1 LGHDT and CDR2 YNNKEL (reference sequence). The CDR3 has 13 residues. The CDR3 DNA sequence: TGTGCCAGCAGCCCTCGGAGGTCCGGGGAGCTGTTTTTT. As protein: CASSPRRSGELFF.

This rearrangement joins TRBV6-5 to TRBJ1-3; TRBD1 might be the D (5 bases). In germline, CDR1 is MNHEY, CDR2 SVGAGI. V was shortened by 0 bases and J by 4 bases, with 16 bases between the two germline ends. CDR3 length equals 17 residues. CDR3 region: CASSYSGAIPFGNTIYF. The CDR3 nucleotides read TGTGCCAGCAGTTACTCCGGGGCTATCCCTTTCGGAAACACCATATATTTT.

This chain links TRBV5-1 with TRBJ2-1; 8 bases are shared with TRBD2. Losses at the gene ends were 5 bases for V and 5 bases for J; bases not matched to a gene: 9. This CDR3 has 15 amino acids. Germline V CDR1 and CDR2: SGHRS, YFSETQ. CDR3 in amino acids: CASRFPLAGHNEQFF. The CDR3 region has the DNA TGCGCCAGCAGATTCCCCCTAGCGGGTCACAATGAGCAGTTCTTC.

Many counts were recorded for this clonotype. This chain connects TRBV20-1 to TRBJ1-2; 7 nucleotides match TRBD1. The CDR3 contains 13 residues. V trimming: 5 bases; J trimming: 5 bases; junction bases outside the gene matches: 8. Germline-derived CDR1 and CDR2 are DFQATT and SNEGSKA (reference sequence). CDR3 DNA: TGCAGTGCTCCTACCCCAGGGGGGTATGGCTACACCTTC. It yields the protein CSAPTPGGYGYTF.

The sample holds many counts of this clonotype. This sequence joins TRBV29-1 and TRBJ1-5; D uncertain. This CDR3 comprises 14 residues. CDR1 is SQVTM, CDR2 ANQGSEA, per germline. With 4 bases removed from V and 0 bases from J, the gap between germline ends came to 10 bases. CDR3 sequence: CSVVPGGSNQPQHF. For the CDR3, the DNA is TGCAGCGTTGTCCCCGGTGGTAGCAATCAGCCCCAGCATTTT.

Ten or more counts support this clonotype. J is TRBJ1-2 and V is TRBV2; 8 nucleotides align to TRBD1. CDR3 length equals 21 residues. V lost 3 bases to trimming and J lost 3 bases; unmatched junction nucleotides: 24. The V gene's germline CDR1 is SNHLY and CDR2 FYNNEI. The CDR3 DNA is TGTGCCAGCAGTGATGTTTTCGAAGCCAGCAGGGGGCTAATTCTTGACTATGGCTACACCTTC. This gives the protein CASSDVFEASRGLILDYGYTF.

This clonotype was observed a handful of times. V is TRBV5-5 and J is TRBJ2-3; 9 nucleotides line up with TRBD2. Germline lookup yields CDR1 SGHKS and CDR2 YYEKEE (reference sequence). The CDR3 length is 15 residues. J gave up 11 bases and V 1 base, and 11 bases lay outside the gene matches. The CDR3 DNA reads TGTGCCAGCAGCTTGAACTCTGGCGGGGGGGTCAAGCAGTATTTT. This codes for CASSLNSGGGVKQYF.

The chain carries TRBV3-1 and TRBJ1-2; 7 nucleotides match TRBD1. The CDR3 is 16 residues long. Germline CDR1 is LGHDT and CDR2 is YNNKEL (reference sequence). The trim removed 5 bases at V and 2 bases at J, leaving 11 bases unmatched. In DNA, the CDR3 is TGTGCCAGCAGCTACCCGCCGGGACAGAGAAACTATGGCTACACCTTC. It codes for CASSYPPGQRNYGYTF.

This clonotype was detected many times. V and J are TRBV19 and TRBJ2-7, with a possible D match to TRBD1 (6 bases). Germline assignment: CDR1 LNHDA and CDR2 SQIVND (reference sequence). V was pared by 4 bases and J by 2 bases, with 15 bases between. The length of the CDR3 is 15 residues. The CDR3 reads CASSTQRDTAYEQYF. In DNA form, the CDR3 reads TGTGCCAGTAGTACCCAGAGGGACACAGCCTACGAGCAGTACTTC.

CDR3 coding DNA: TGTGCCAGTAGTGGAGGGGACAGGCTAGCCTACGAGCAGTACTTC. As protein: CASSGGDRLAYEQYF. This chain joins TRBV19 and TRBJ2-7; 8 bases are a match to TRBD1. Germline CDR1 LNHDA, CDR2 SQIVND (reference sequence). V lost 5 bases to trimming and J lost 2 bases; unmatched junction nucleotides: 8. The CDR3 runs to 15 residues.

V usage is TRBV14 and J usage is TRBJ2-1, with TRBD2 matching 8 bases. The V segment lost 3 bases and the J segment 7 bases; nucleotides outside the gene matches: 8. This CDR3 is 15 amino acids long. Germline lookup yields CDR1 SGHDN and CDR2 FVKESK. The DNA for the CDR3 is TGTGCCAGCAGCCACGAGGGCGGGGGGTTAAATGAGCAGTTCTTC. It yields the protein CASSHEGGGLNEQFF.

The CDR3 nucleotides read TGTGCCAGCAGAACCCGGGATAACCAAAATTCACCCCTCCACTTT. Its translation is CASRTRDNQNSPLHF. The chain carries TRBV6-1 and TRBJ1-6; D is unclear. Trimming left V 6 bases short and J 7 bases short, with 16 bases between. CDR3 size: 15 residues. Per germline, CDR1 MNHNS and CDR2 SASEGT.

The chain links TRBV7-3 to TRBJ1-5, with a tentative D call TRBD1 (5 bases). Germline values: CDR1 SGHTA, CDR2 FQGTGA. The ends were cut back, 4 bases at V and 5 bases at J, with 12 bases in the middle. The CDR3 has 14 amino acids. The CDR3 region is CASSWGGEDQPQHF. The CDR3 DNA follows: TGTGCCAGCAGCTGGGGAGGGGAGGATCAGCCCCAGCATTTT.

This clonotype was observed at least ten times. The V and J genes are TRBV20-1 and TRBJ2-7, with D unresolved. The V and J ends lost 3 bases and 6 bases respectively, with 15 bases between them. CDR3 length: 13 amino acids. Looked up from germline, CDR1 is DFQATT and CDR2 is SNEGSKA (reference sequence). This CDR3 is CSARGTSGFEQYF. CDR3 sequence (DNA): TGCAGTGCTAGGGGCACGTCCGGGTTCGAGCAGTACTTC.

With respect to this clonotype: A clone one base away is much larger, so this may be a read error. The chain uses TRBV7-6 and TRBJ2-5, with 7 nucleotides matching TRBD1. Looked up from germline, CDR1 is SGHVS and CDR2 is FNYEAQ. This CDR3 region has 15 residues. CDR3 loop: CASSLYHRGQGTQYF. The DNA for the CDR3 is TGTGCCAGCAGCTTGTACCATAGGGGGCAAGGGACCCAGTACTTC.

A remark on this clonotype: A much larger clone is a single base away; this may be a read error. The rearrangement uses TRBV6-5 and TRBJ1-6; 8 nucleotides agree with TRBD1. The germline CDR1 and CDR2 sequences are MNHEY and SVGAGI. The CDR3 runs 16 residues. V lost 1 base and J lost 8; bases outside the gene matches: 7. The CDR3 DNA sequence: TGTGCCAGCAGTTACTATGGACAGGGCAGGGATTCACCCCTCCACTTT. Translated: CASSYYGQGRDSPLHF.

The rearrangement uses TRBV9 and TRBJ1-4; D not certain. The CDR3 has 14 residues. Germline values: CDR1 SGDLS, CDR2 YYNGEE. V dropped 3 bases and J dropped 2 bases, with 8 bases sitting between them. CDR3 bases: TGTGCCAGCAGCGATGGTGGGACTAATGAAAAACTGTTTTTT. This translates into CASSDGGTNEKLFF.

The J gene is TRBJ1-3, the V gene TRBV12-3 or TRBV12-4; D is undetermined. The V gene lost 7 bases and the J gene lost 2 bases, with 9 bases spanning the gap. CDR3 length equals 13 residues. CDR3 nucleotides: TGTGCCAGCACCGGCGGGCCTGGAAACACCATATATTTT. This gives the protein CASTGGPGNTIYF.

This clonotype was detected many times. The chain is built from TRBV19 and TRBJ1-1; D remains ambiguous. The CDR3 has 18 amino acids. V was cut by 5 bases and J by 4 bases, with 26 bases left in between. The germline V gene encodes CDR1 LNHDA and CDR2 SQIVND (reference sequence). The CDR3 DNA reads TGTGCCAGTAGTGCTCGGCGGACCGGCCGTCTTTGGGGCACTGAAGCTTTCTTT. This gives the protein CASSARRTGRLWGTEAFF.

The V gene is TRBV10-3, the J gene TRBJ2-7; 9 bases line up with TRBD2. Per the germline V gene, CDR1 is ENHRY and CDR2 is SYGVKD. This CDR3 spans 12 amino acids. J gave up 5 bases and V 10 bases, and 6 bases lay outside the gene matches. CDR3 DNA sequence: TGTGCCACGTCCAGGACTAGCGACGAGCAGTACTTC. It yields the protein CATSRTSDEQYF.